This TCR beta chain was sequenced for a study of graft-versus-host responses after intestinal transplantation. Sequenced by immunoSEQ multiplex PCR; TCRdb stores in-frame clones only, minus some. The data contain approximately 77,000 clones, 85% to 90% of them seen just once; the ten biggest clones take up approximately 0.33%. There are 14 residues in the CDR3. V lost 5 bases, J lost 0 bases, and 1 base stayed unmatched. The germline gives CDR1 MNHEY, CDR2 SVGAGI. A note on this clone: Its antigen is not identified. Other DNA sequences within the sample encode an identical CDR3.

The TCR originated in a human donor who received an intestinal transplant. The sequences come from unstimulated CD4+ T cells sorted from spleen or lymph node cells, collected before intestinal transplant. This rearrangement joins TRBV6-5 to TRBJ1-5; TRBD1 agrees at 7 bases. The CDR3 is CASSRQGSNQPQHF. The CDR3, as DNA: TGTGCCAGCAGTAGACAGGGTAGCAATCAGCCCCAGCATTTT.